The 18 T cell receptor beta chains reported below all come from one sample, sequenced in a study of cytomegalovirus exposure and HLA in healthy donors. The study ran its PCR with 60 Vbeta and 13 Jbeta primers. Generated by immunoSEQ multiplex PCR, the TCRdb table keeps only in-frame clones and is missing some. Here the sample spans some 120,000 clones, 74% being singletons. Sequencing used PBMCs. These receptors were taken from a woman aged 50 to 65 in good health and CMV-seropositive.

The CDR3 nucleotides are TGCGCCAGCAGCCCAGACACCGGGATCAACAATGAGCAGTTCTTC. Its translation: CASSPDTGINNEQFF. The V gene is TRBV5-1, the J gene TRBJ2-1, with a weak D call TRBD2 (5 bases). CDR3 length: 15 amino acids. V was cut by 4 bases and J by 5 bases, with 16 bases left in between. Germline loops: CDR1 SGHRS, CDR2 YFSETQ.

The chain carries TRBV2 and TRBJ2-5; D gene ambiguous. CDR3 length: 14 residues. Germline CDR1 is SNHLY and CDR2 is FYNNEI. Trimming removed 1 base from V and 2 bases from J, with 8 bases in between. The CDR3 reads CASSEDPGQETQYF. The CDR3 nucleotides read TGTGCCAGCAGTGAAGACCCCGGTCAAGAGACCCAGTACTTC.

The V call is TRBV30, the J call TRBJ2-3, with TRBD1 matching over 7 bases. Germline CDR1 and CDR2: GTSNPN and SVGIG (reference sequence). The trim removed 3 bases at V and 0 bases at J, leaving 6 bases unmatched. The length of the CDR3 is 15 residues. The CDR3 DNA is TGTGCCTGGAGCCCCGGGACAGCTAGCACAGATACGCAGTATTTT. Encoded protein: CAWSPGTASTDTQYF.

V gene TRBV29-1 combines with J gene TRBJ2-3, with a tentative D call TRBD1 (5 bases). The germline V and J ends were trimmed by 4 bases and 7 bases, with 15 bases remaining between them. Germline V CDR1 and CDR2: SQVTM, ANQGSEA. The CDR3 totals 13 residues. The CDR3 region has the DNA TGCAGCGTTGCTGGCCAGGGTGGGAATACGCAGTATTTT. This gives the protein CSVAGQGGNTQYF.

Note on this clone: The identical CDR3 is also encoded by other nucleotide sequences in the sample. V usage is TRBV2 and J usage is TRBJ2-7; a weak D match, TRBD2 (6 bases). Trimming stripped 3 bases from V and 5 bases from J, with 8 bases between. Germline CDR1 is SNHLY and CDR2 is FYNNEI. The CDR3 totals 12 residues. The CDR3 here is CASSDGGDEQYF. CDR3 in DNA: TGTGCCAGCAGTGACGGCGGGGACGAGCAGTACTTC.

The chain carries TRBV27 and TRBJ2-6; maybe TRBD2 (6 bases). V was cut by 5 bases and J by 0 bases, with 14 bases left in between. The CDR3 is 17 residues long. The germline V gene encodes CDR1 MNHEY and CDR2 SMNVEV (reference sequence). The CDR3 DNA sequence: TGTGCCAGCAGTCGATCCGGGGGATCCTCTGGGGCCAACGTCCTGACTTTC. Protein product: CASSRSGGSSGANVLTF.

The chain uses TRBV5-1 and TRBJ1-3, with D maybe TRBD1 (6 bases). The V and J ends lost 2 bases and 2 bases respectively, with 8 bases between them. The CDR3 runs 14 residues. Germline-derived CDR1 and CDR2 are SGHRS and YFSETQ. The CDR3 spells CASSFRGPGNTIYF. CDR3 coding DNA: TGCGCCAGCAGCTTCAGGGGACCTGGAAACACCATATATTTT.

The chain combines TRBV5-4 with TRBJ2-6; D remains unclear. The length of the CDR3 is 16 residues. V was shortened by 2 bases and J by 2 bases, with 11 bases between the two germline ends. Germline V gene sequence: CDR1 SGHNT, CDR2 YYREEE (reference sequence). The CDR3 sequence: CASSFGGPTGANVLTF. CDR3 in DNA: TGTGCCAGCAGCTTCGGTGGTCCTACTGGGGCCAACGTCCTGACTTTC.

This clone was observed a few times. The chain recombines TRBV19 with TRBJ1-3, with TRBD1 as a possible D gene (6 bases). CDR1 LNHDA and CDR2 SQIVND come from the germline V gene (reference sequence). V lost 2 bases and J lost 4, with 9 bases in between. This CDR3 has 14 residues. CDR3 loop: CASSISTGGNTIYF. As DNA, the CDR3 is TGTGCCAGTAGTATATCGACAGGAGGAAACACCATATATTTT.

The chain carries TRBV10-3 and TRBJ2-3; no clear D gene. The germline CDR1 and CDR2 sequences are ENHRY and SYGVKD. Trimming cost V 9 bases and J 0 bases, with 10 bases left between them. This CDR3 comprises 13 residues. This CDR3 reads CAIQASSTDTQYF. As DNA, the CDR3 is TGTGCCATTCAGGCGTCTAGCACAGATACGCAGTATTTT.

This clone was seen more than once but under ten times. This rearrangement joins TRBV11-3 to TRBJ1-1; possibly TRBD1 for D (6 bases). CDR3 length equals 14 residues. Germline lookup yields CDR1 SGHNT and CDR2 YENEEA. The ends were cut back, 5 bases at V and 7 bases at J, with 17 bases in the middle. CDR3 sequence reads: CASSPNTGTGEAFF. DNA of the CDR3: TGTGCCAGCAGCCCGAATACAGGGACCGGTGAAGCTTTCTTT.

This chain links TRBV12-2 with TRBJ2-3; the table's D call TRBD2 went unverified against the DNA. TRBV12-2 constitutes a pseudogene. CDR3 length equals 14 residues. CDR3 DNA: TGTGCAAGTCGCTTAGACCGCTTAGTAGATACGCAGTATTTT. It codes for CASRLDRLVDTQYF.

This chain connects TRBV15 to TRBJ2-5; D may be TRBD1 (5 bases). The ends were cut back, 5 bases at V and 5 bases at J, with 18 bases in the middle. CDR1 and CDR2 from the germline V gene are LNHNV and YYDKDF (reference sequence). The CDR3 is made up of 15 amino acids. Written as DNA, the CDR3 is TGTGCCACCAGCGAAAGCCTCAGGGTACAGGAGACCCAGTACTTC. This sequence encodes CATSESLRVQETQYF. Looking up the rest from reference TRBV15 and TRBJ2-5 gives the full variable domain: DAMVIQNPRYQVTQFGKPVTLSCSQTLNHNVMYWYQQKSSQAPKLLFHYYDKDFNNEADTPDNFQSRRPNTSFCFLDIRSPGLGDTAMYLCATSESLRVQETQYFGPGTRLLVL.

The chain recombines TRBV5-5 with TRBJ1-5, with D possibly matching TRBD1 (6 bases). Germline assignment: CDR1 SGHKS and CDR2 YYEKEE (reference sequence). V lost 0 bases and J 9 bases, leaving 16 bases between the germline ends. CDR3 length: 15 residues. Here the CDR3 DNA reads TGTGCCAGCAGCTTGGGAGGCAGAGGCAGGGGGCCCCAGCATTTT. It specifies CASSLGGRGRGPQHF.

Of note for this clone: At the DNA level, this CDR3 is encoded by other sequences in the same sample as well. The genes are TRBV11-2 and TRBJ2-5; 7 nucleotides match TRBD2. Germline V gene lookup returns CDR1 SGHAT and CDR2 FQNNGV. The J segment lost 3 bases and the V segment lost 5 bases, leaving 0 bases of the junction unmatched. The CDR3 is 12 amino acids. The CDR3 spells CASSLAEETQYF. The CDR3 bases are TGTGCCAGCAGCCTAGCGGAAGAGACCCAGTACTTC.

This chain links TRBV19 with TRBJ1-5, with TRBD1 as a possible D gene (5 bases). The CDR3 has 15 residues. Trimming took off 7 bases at V and 1 base at J, with 14 bases between the two ends. Germline V gene data show CDR1 as LNHDA and CDR2 as SQIVND (reference sequence). CDR3 bases: TGTGCCAGTACCGCGGGGGGGGGAAGCAATCAGCCCCAGCATTTT. The encoded protein is CASTAGGGSNQPQHF.

The genes are TRBV4-2 and TRBJ1-4; D might be TRBD1 (6 bases). CDR1 LGHNA and CDR2 YNFKEQ come from the germline V gene. CDR3 length equals 14 residues. The V end lost 0 bases, the J end lost 12 bases, and 14 bases lay between the germline ends. The DNA of the CDR3 is TGTGCCAGCAGCCAAGATCCACAGGGAGGGGAACTGTTTTTT. Protein sequence: CASSQDPQGGELFF.

This chain uses TRBV5-4 with TRBJ2-7; the match to TRBD2 covers 8 bases. The J segment lost 2 bases and the V segment lost 4 bases, leaving 8 bases of the junction unmatched. Germline CDR1 reads SGHNT; CDR2 reads YYREEE (reference sequence). This CDR3 has 15 residues. This CDR3 is CASSRTSGITYEQYF. The CDR3 nucleotides read TGTGCCAGCAGCCGTACTAGCGGAATCACCTACGAGCAGTACTTC.